A single sample is the source of the 10 T cell receptor beta chains below, sequenced in a study of OX40 agonist ivuxolimab in advanced cancers. Method: immunoSEQ multiplex PCR; TCRdb's copy keeps in-frame clones and lacks some. The top ten clones hold approximately 0.78% of a sample with roughly 80,000 clones, 70% to 90% of them seen once. The material sequenced was CD4+ or CD8+ T cells sorted from blood, taken in a trial of the OX40 agonist ivuxolimab. All receptors come from an adult with an advanced solid tumor such as melanoma, head and neck, liver or kidney cancer.

The chain links TRBV7-2 to TRBJ1-1; TRBD1 is a possible D gene (5 bases). This CDR3 is built from 14 residues. Between the trimmed V and J ends, which lost 1 base and 4 bases, there was a span of 10 bases. The germline V gene encodes CDR1 SGHTA and CDR2 FQGNSA. CDR3 in amino acids: CASSLVGVVTEAFF. CDR3 DNA sequence: TGTGCCAGCAGCTTAGTAGGGGTGGTCACTGAAGCTTTCTTT.

This rearrangement joins TRBV5-1 to TRBJ1-4; no reliable D call. This CDR3 contains 13 residues. Trimming took 5 bases from V and 0 from J, leaving 5 bases between them. Germline V gene sequence: CDR1 SGHRS, CDR2 YFSETQ. The CDR3 loop is CASRTTTNEKLFF. CDR3 sequence (DNA): TGCGCCAGCAGGACTACAACTAATGAAAAACTGTTTTTT. The variable domain in full, completed from reference TRBV5-1 and TRBJ1-4, reads KAGVTQTPRYLIKTRGQQVTLSCSPISGHRSVSWYQQTPGQGLQFLFEYFSETQRNKGNFPGRFSGRQFSNSRSEMNVSTLELGDSALYLCASRTTTNEKLFFGSGTQLSVL.

The chain is built from TRBV11-1 and TRBJ1-3; weak D call: TRBD1 (6 bases). The V end was cut by 6 bases, the J end by 0 bases, with 15 bases between. The length of the CDR3 is 16 residues. From germline, CDR1 is SGHAT and CDR2 FQDESV (reference sequence). The CDR3 sequence is CASSYGQTSSGNTIYF. The CDR3 region has the DNA TGTGCCAGCAGTTATGGACAGACGAGCTCTGGAAACACCATATATTTT.

V is TRBV18 and J is TRBJ1-2; D unresolved. The CDR3 is 11 residues long. V gave up 6 bases and J gave up 8 bases, with 10 bases separating them. Germline assignment: CDR1 KGHSH and CDR2 LQKENI. CDR3 sequence (DNA): TGTGCCAGCTCTCCCGGGGAGGGCTACACCTTC. Translating it yields CASSPGEGYTF.

This clone was detected only once. This chain joins TRBV7-3 and TRBJ1-2, with D possibly being TRBD1 (6 bases). Germline V CDR1 and CDR2: SGHTA, FQGTGA. The V gene lost 3 bases and the J gene lost 1 base, with 15 bases spanning the gap. The CDR3 totals 16 residues. CDR3 sequence reads: CASSFIREGDNYGYTF. For the CDR3, the DNA is TGTGCCAGCAGCTTTATCAGGGAGGGGGATAACTATGGCTACACCTTC.

The CDR3 region has the DNA TGTGCCAGCAGCCCGACAAGATTCCTAGCGGGGGTGTCCTACGAGCAGTACTTC. As protein: CASSPTRFLAGVSYEQYF. This chain links TRBV7-6 with TRBJ2-7; 10 bases align to TRBD2. Per germline, CDR1 SGHVS and CDR2 FNYEAQ. The CDR3 length is 18 residues. Trimming took 5 bases from V and 1 from J; bases not matched to a gene: 14.

The V and J genes are TRBV7-9 and TRBJ1-2, with TRBD1 matching 7 bases. CDR1 and CDR2 from the germline V gene are SEHNR and FQNEAQ (reference sequence). The CDR3 runs to 13 residues. After removal of 6 bases from V and 8 bases from J, the junction contained 9 bases not matched to a gene. This chain's CDR3 is CASRPDREGGYTF. For the CDR3, the DNA is TGTGCCAGCAGACCCGACAGGGAGGGAGGCTACACCTTC.

The chain is built from TRBV6-5 and TRBJ2-2, with D hard to call. Germline V lookup: CDR1 MNHEY, CDR2 SVGAGI. This CDR3 spans 14 amino acids. Trimming removed 5 bases from V and 5 bases from J, with 12 bases in between. The CDR3 sequence: CASSPPERTGELFF. Written as DNA, the CDR3 is TGTGCCAGCAGTCCCCCGGAACGGACCGGGGAGCTGTTTTTT.

This chain connects TRBV7-8 to TRBJ1-1; D call uncertain. Trimming stripped 3 bases from V and 1 base from J, with 9 bases between. This CDR3 is built from 14 residues. Germline V gene sequence: CDR1 SGHVS, CDR2 FQNEAQ. This CDR3 reads CASSLGSANTEAFF. The CDR3, as DNA: TGTGCCAGCAGCTTGGGTTCAGCGAACACTGAAGCTTTCTTT.

The V and J genes are TRBV5-8 and TRBJ2-5, with a possible D match to TRBD1 (5 bases). Germline values: CDR1 SGHTS, CDR2 YDEGEE. V lost 0 bases, J lost 2 bases, and 11 bases lay in between. The CDR3 spans 15 residues. The CDR3 reads CASSLVGLVQETQYF. The DNA for the CDR3 is TGTGCCAGCAGCTTGGTGGGGCTTGTTCAAGAGACCCAGTACTTC.